A single sample gave rise to the 24 T cell receptor beta chains below, sequenced in a study of cytomegalovirus exposure and HLA in healthy donors. PCR was performed using 60 Vbeta and 13 Jbeta primers. Here immunoSEQ multiplex PCR was the method, and the copy in TCRdb shows in-frame clones only, minus some. The table shows roughly 140,000 clones, with over 60% occurring only once. The sample comprised PBMCs. The receptors come from a woman aged 30 to 39 in good health and CMV-seropositive.

J is TRBJ2-3 and V is TRBV13; D remains unclear. V was clipped by 3 bases and J by 6 bases, with 7 bases between them. The CDR3 runs to 12 residues. Looked up from germline, CDR1 is PRHDT and CDR2 is FYEKMQ (reference sequence). The CDR3 sequence is CASSFPGDTQYF. The CDR3, as DNA: TGTGCCAGCAGCTTTCCCGGGGATACGCAGTATTTT. Filled out from reference TRBV13 and TRBJ2-3, the complete variable domain reads AAGVIQSPRHLIKEKRETATLKCYPIPRHDTVYWYQQGPGQDPQFLISFYEKMQSDKGSIPDRFSAQQFSDYHSELNMSSLELGDSALYFCASSFPGDTQYFGPGTRLTVL.

This clone was seen more than once but under ten times. This chain joins TRBV5-1 and TRBJ2-2; a weak D match, TRBD1 (6 bases). Trimming pared 0 bases from V and 6 bases from J, leaving 9 bases between. The CDR3 loop spans 14 amino acids. Germline V gene lookup returns CDR1 SGHRS and CDR2 YFSETQ. CDR3 bases: TGCGCCAGCAGCTTGGTAGAGGGGGCCGGGGAGCTGTTTTTT. Amino acids: CASSLVEGAGELFF. The full variable domain, with the rest looked up from reference TRBV5-1 and TRBJ2-2, is KAGVTQTPRYLIKTRGQQVTLSCSPISGHRSVSWYQQTPGQGLQFLFEYFSETQRNKGNFPGRFSGRQFSNSRSEMNVSTLELGDSALYLCASSLVEGAGELFFGEGSRLTVL.

This chain joins TRBV6-5 and TRBJ1-2; TRBD1 matches 9 bases. The CDR3 has 15 residues. V was pared by 0 bases and J by 2 bases, with 1 base of the junction left unmatched. CDR1 and CDR2 (germline): MNHEY, SVGAGI. In nucleotides, the CDR3 is TGTGCCAGCAGTTACTCGACAGGGGGAAACTATGGCTACACCTTC. Encoded protein: CASSYSTGGNYGYTF.

This chain uses TRBV5-6 with TRBJ1-2, with D perhaps TRBD1 (6 bases). Trimming cost V 0 bases and J 4 bases, with 13 bases left between them. The CDR3 covers 15 residues. Germline lookup yields CDR1 SGHDT and CDR2 YYEEEE. CDR3 sequence (DNA): TGTGCCAGCAGCTTGGTCAGGGGCCAGAGCTATGGCTACACCTTC. As protein: CASSLVRGQSYGYTF.

The rearrangement uses TRBV15 and TRBJ2-3; D call uncertain. The germline gives CDR1 LNHNV, CDR2 YYDKDF (reference sequence). Trimming took off 3 bases at V and 4 bases at J, with 11 bases between the two ends. This CDR3 spans 14 amino acids. The CDR3 here is CATSSLERPDTQYF. In nucleotides, the CDR3 is TGTGCCACCAGCAGCTTGGAGCGCCCAGATACGCAGTATTTT.

The sample holds a few counts of this clone. The chain has TRBV11-2 and TRBJ1-1, with D uncertain. This CDR3 is built from 12 residues. Trimming took 5 bases from V and 4 from J, leaving 8 bases between them. Germline V gene sequence: CDR1 SGHAT, CDR2 FQNNGV. The CDR3 loop reads CASSPWATEAFF. As DNA, the CDR3 is TGTGCCAGCAGCCCATGGGCCACTGAAGCTTTCTTT.

This clone turned up a few times. The chain uses TRBV2 and TRBJ2-2; 7 bases match TRBD2. This CDR3 spans 14 amino acids. With 6 bases clipped from V and 5 bases from J, the junction kept 6 bases outside the gene matches. Germline V lookup: CDR1 SNHLY, CDR2 FYNNEI. CDR3 region: CASRRLGGTGELFF. Written as DNA, the CDR3 is TGTGCCAGCAGGCGCCTGGGGGGGACCGGGGAGCTGTTTTTT.

The J gene is TRBJ1-1, the V gene TRBV19, with D perhaps matching TRBD1 (6 bases). This CDR3 comprises 18 residues. CDR1 is LNHDA, CDR2 SQIVND, per germline (reference sequence). V lost 1 base, J lost 0 bases, and 18 bases lay in between. CDR3 nucleotides: TGTGCCAGTAGTATAGCCGGGACACCGAAGTTCATGAACACTGAAGCTTTCTTT. Its translation: CASSIAGTPKFMNTEAFF.

The chain carries TRBV6-6 and TRBJ2-7, with a tentative D call TRBD1 (6 bases). The CDR3 extends over 13 amino acids. The ends were cut back, 7 bases at V and 1 base at J, with 11 bases in the middle. The V gene's germline CDR1 is MNHNY and CDR2 SVGAGI (reference sequence). The CDR3 loop is CASTRGSSYEQYF. DNA of the CDR3: TGTGCCAGCACCAGGGGATCGTCCTACGAGCAGTACTTC.

V usage is TRBV4-1 and J usage is TRBJ2-7; a possible D gene is TRBD2 (6 bases). Trimming took 2 bases from V and 1 from J, leaving 9 bases between them. From germline, CDR1 is MGHRA and CDR2 YSYEKL. This CDR3 has 14 residues. The CDR3 DNA is TGCGCCAGCAGCCAATGGGGGGTATCCTACGAGCAGTACTTC. Translated, it gives CASSQWGVSYEQYF.

In its sample, this clone was seen a few times. The V gene is TRBV6-4, the J gene TRBJ1-1; 9 bases fit TRBD1. Germline V gene sequence: CDR1 MRHNA, CDR2 SNTAGT. The CDR3 is 15 residues long. J was trimmed by 11 bases and V by 5 bases; bases with no gene match: 15. The CDR3 nucleotides are TGTGCCAGCAGTCCCGGGACAGGGACCATACGGCGGGCTTTCTTT. Its translation is CASSPGTGTIRRAFF.

The gene calls are TRBV5-8 and TRBJ1-1; 11 bases map to TRBD1. The germline V gene encodes CDR1 SGHTS and CDR2 YDEGEE. The CDR3 consists of 16 residues. V lost 5 bases to trimming and J lost 1 base; unmatched junction nucleotides: 7. The CDR3 DNA is TGTGCCAGCAGACGCGGACAGGGGGCGACGAACACTGAAGCTTTCTTT. It codes for CASRRGQGATNTEAFF.

CDR3 residues: CASSLLTRGQGKTFF. CDR3 DNA: TGTGCCAGCAGCTTACTGACCCGTGGACAGGGTAAGACTTTCTTT. The gene calls are TRBV11-2 and TRBJ1-1; 8 positions agree with TRBD1. From germline, CDR1 is SGHAT and CDR2 FQNNGV. CDR3 length equals 15 residues. V gave up 2 bases and J gave up 12 bases; unmatched junction bases: 14.

V usage is TRBV27 and J usage is TRBJ2-1; 7 bases are a match to TRBD2. Germline CDR1 is MNHEY and CDR2 is SMNVEV (reference sequence). CDR3 size: 14 residues. V dropped 7 bases and J dropped 6; count of bases not matched to a gene: 9. The CDR3 loop is CASTPGTIVNEQFF. The CDR3 DNA reads TGTGCCAGCACCCCAGGGACTATCGTCAATGAGCAGTTCTTC.

This chain connects TRBV9 to TRBJ2-1; the match to TRBD1 covers 8 bases. Germline assignment: CDR1 SGDLS and CDR2 YYNGEE. CDR3 length equals 14 residues. J lost 12 bases, V lost 0 bases, and 8 bases had no gene match. CDR3 bases: TGTGCCAGCAGCGTAGATTCAGGGGGCTATTTGCAGTTCTTC. Translated, it gives CASSVDSGGYLQFF.

The chain couples TRBV30 to TRBJ1-6; 8 bases map to TRBD1. The CDR3 length is 12 residues. Losses at the gene ends were 7 bases for V and 6 bases for J; bases not matched to a gene: 2. Germline values: CDR1 GTSNPN, CDR2 SVGIG (reference sequence). CDR3 in DNA: TGTGCCTTCACAGGGGGTAATTCACCCCTCCACTTT. Its translation: CAFTGGNSPLHF.

The gene calls are TRBV7-2 and TRBJ2-5; 12 nucleotides agree with TRBD1. After removal of 4 bases from V and 7 bases from J, the junction contained 13 bases not matched to a gene. Germline V gene sequence: CDR1 SGHTA, CDR2 FQGNSA. The CDR3 sequence is 17 residues long. The CDR3 nucleotides are TGTGCCAGCAGCTCCTCCGTTGGGACAGGGGGCTTCGGGACCCAGTACTTC. This encodes CASSSSVGTGGFGTQYF.

The chain joins TRBV11-2 to TRBJ2-1, with TRBD2 matching 8 bases. This CDR3 region has 13 residues. Germline CDR1 and CDR2: SGHAT and FQNNGV. J lost 9 bases, V lost 3 bases, and 4 bases had no gene match. The CDR3 nucleotides are TGTGCCAGCAGCTTCAAAGCGGGAGCTGAGCAGTTCTTC. This gives the protein CASSFKAGAEQFF.

The rearrangement links TRBV9 to TRBJ2-3; D call uncertain. Germline CDR1 is SGDLS and CDR2 is YYNGEE. The CDR3 consists of 14 residues. V was trimmed by 3 bases and J by 2 bases, leaving 10 bases between them. DNA for the CDR3: TGTGCCAGCAGCGCCGAGGCCCTCACAGATACGCAGTATTTT. Its protein is CASSAEALTDTQYF.

A word on this clone: Other nucleotide sequences from this sample produce the same CDR3. In DNA, the CDR3 is TGCGCCAGCAGCTTAGGACAGGGGATGAACACTGAAGCTTTCTTT. It yields the protein CASSLGQGMNTEAFF. The chain has TRBV5-1 and TRBJ1-1, with 9 bases identical to TRBD1. The V segment lost 2 bases and the J segment 0 bases; nucleotides outside the gene matches: 2. The CDR3 is 15 amino acids. Per germline, CDR1 SGHRS and CDR2 YFSETQ.

The chain uses TRBV25-1 and TRBJ2-1; 10 positions agree with TRBD2. V was pared by 7 bases and J by 3 bases, with 3 bases of the junction left unmatched. Per germline, CDR1 MGHDK and CDR2 SYGVNS. This CDR3 comprises 14 residues. The CDR3 bases are TGTGCCAGCACCCCTAGCGGGAGCTACAATGAGCAGTTCTTC. It encodes CASTPSGSYNEQFF.

The chain uses TRBV7-9 and TRBJ2-1; the match to TRBD1 covers 7 bases. Germline CDR1 and CDR2: SEHNR and FQNEAQ (reference sequence). This CDR3 comprises 13 residues. Unmatched junction bases numbered 5, after V lost 5 bases and J lost 7 bases. The CDR3 nucleotides read TGTGCCAGCAGCCCCGGACAGGCAAATGAGCAGTTCTTC. Translation gives CASSPGQANEQFF.

This clone has a handful of counts. The chain is built from TRBV25-1 and TRBJ2-1; 13 positions agree with TRBD2. The CDR3 runs to 17 residues. The germline V gene encodes CDR1 MGHDK and CDR2 SYGVNS. Trimming took 0 bases from V and 5 from J; bases not matched to a gene: 4. The chain's CDR3 is CASSEYGLAGANNEQFF. DNA of the CDR3: TGTGCCAGCAGTGAATACGGACTAGCGGGAGCGAACAATGAGCAGTTCTTC.

This clone appeared a few times. The chain joins TRBV2 to TRBJ1-1; D unresolved. The CDR3 is 13 residues long. Trimming cost V 11 bases and J 6 bases, with 19 bases left between them. Germline V gives CDR1 SNHLY, CDR2 FYNNEI. CDR3 sequence reads: CALWATLWAEAFF. The CDR3 region has the DNA TGTGCCCTTTGGGCTACGTTGTGGGCTGAAGCTTTCTTT.